The clone carrying this T cell receptor beta chain has more than one count but fewer than ten. Antigen: not known. This sample was included in a study of cytomegalovirus exposure and HLA in healthy donors. Use of 60 Vbeta and 13 Jbeta primers characterized the PCR. Sequencing used immunoSEQ multiplex PCR; TCRdb keeps in-frame clones, though not all of them. The table shows about 130,000 clones, with around 10% occurring only once. Whole-study findings and limits: It was in a later analysis that TCR association rates were seen to vary by HLA locus, highest for DRB1 and lowest for HLA-C. An assumption of roughly uniform sequencing depth across donors underlay the presence/absence analyses. A list of 150 to 200 TCR beta chains associated with cytomegalovirus was given.

The CDR3 sequence is 14 residues long. The germline CDR1 and CDR2 sequences are MNHNY and SVGAGI (reference sequence). V lost 2 bases and J lost 3; bases outside the gene matches: 2. The chain carries TRBV6-6 and TRBJ1-1, with TRBD1 identical over 8 bases. The clonotype originates from a woman in her 40s in good health and CMV-seropositive. The source material was PBMCs. CDR3 DNA: TGTGCCAGCAGTTACGCGACAGGGGACACTGAAGCTTTCTTT. Its protein is CASSYATGDTEAFF.